This note documents a single T cell receptor (beta chain) sequence. Its antigen is still unknown. MiXCR, applied by TCRdb to the RT-PCR reads, yields one record per CDR3 protein. The top ten clones hold over 10% of a sample with fewer than 600,000 distinct CDR3 sequences, 6.5% to 8% of them seen once. This sample was included in a study of response to subunit inactivated influenza vaccine. Study results and caveats: The authors put forward the suggestion that each seasonal influenza vaccination may bring in only a limited number of new T cells.

The starting material was PBMCs from blood, obtained roughly 24 months after vaccination. The receptor was isolated from a man aged 45 to 75 who received an inactivated influenza vaccine.

The CDR3: CATSAGRGLAGSSYEQYF. CDR3 DNA: TGTGCCACCAGTGCCGGGAGGGGACTAGCGGGGAGCTCCTACGAGCAGTACTTC. The chain combines TRBV24-1 with TRBJ2-7; 13 nucleotides match TRBD2. Germline trimming cut 5 bases from V and 0 bases from J; bases unmatched to any gene: 9. CDR1 and CDR2 (germline): KGHDR, SFDVKD. The length of the CDR3 is 18 residues.